This T cell receptor beta chain originates from a study of a mutant IDH1 vaccine in newly diagnosed glioma. Turning to the study itself: Vaccines were begun 4-6 weeks after radiotherapy alone, or with temozolomide cycles. The treated group averaged 40.4 years old and was 62.5% male, about 40% female.

Only in-frame clones appear in the TCRdb table, and some are missing; sequencing was by immunoSEQ multiplex PCR. The sample records roughly 120,000 clones, roughly 77% being singletons. In regard to this clone: Its cognate antigen is unknown.

Time point meaning: week 11, during vaccination. Vaccination used 300 ug of mutant IDH1 20-mer peptide per dose, with topical imiquimod. Donor tumors were new WHO grade 3 or 4 IDH1-mutant, ATRX-lost astrocytomas. The CDR3 extends over 18 amino acids. CDR1 is SGHRS and CDR2 is YFSETQ in the germline V gene. Trimming shortened V by 1 base and J by 0 bases, and 20 bases separated the two germline ends. The clonotype originates from a man in his forties with glioma. The sample in question was PBMCs, obtained from a glioma patient whose treatment included an IDH1 peptide vaccine. The V and J genes are TRBV5-1 and TRBJ2-7; perhaps TRBD1 as D (6 bases). The CDR3, as DNA: TGCGCCAGCAGCTTGAGGTCCGGGACACCGAATCGCTCCTACGAGCAGTACTTC. It translates to CASSLRSGTPNRSYEQYF.